Listed below are T cell receptor beta chains from one sample, sequenced in a study of OX40 agonist ivuxolimab in advanced cancers. Assay: immunoSEQ multiplex PCR; the TCRdb copy retains only in-frame clones and omits some. The table shows approximately 74,000 clones, with almost 85% occurring only once. The sequencing used CD4+ or CD8+ T cells sorted from blood, collected in a trial of the OX40 agonist ivuxolimab. The origin of the receptors is an adult with an advanced solid tumor such as melanoma, head and neck, liver or kidney cancer. CDR3s include the opening cysteine and the closing phenylalanine or tryptophan. A D gene is named only where the DNA matches it firmly. The size field is filled for only some rows; it gives once, few, many or a size class.

CDR3 DNA: TGTGCCAGCAGCCCCTGGAGGGGGGGCGTTTCGTATACGCAGTATTTT
CDR3 protein: CASSPWRGGVSYTQYF
J gene: TRBJ2-3
D gene: .
V gene: TRBV5-4
clone size: .

CDR3 DNA: TGTGCCAGCAGCTTAGGTCCTAGCACAGATACGCAGTATTTT
CDR3 protein: CASSLGPSTDTQYF
J gene: TRBJ2-3
D gene: .
V gene: TRBV7-2
clone size: .

CDR3 DNA: TGTGCCAGTAGCGGGGACAGGGGTTACGAGCAGTACTTC
CDR3 protein: CASSGDRGYEQYF
J gene: TRBJ2-7
D gene: TRBD1
V gene: TRBV19
clone size: .

CDR3 DNA: TGTGCCAGCAGCAGATACGGGAATGAGCAGTTCTTC
CDR3 protein: CASSRYGNEQFF
J gene: TRBJ2-1
D gene: .
V gene: TRBV7-2
clone size: .

CDR3 DNA: TGTGCCAGCAGTGAATTTATGGACAGAAATCAGCCCCAGCATTTT
CDR3 protein: CASSEFMDRNQPQHF
J gene: TRBJ1-5
D gene: .
V gene: TRBV2
clone size: .

CDR3 DNA: TGTGCCAGCAGCTTTGGCAGGGTCGCCGGGGAGCTGTTTTTT
CDR3 protein: CASSFGRVAGELFF
J gene: TRBJ2-2
D gene: .
V gene: TRBV5-4
clone size: .

CDR3 DNA: TGTGCTAGTGGTTTGGGGACATGGGAGCAGTTCTTC
CDR3 protein: CASGLGTWEQFF
J gene: TRBJ2-1
D gene: .
V gene: TRBV12-5
clone size: .

CDR3 DNA: TGTGCCAGCAGCTCTCTAACCGGGGGCATTTACTATGGCTACACCTTC
CDR3 protein: CASSSLTGGIYYGYTF
J gene: TRBJ1-2
D gene: .
V gene: TRBV9
clone size: .

CDR3 DNA: TGTGCCAGCAGGGACAGGGCTGATGGTGGGGTGAACACTGAAGCTTTCTTT
CDR3 protein: CASRDRADGGVNTEAFF
J gene: TRBJ1-1
D gene: TRBD1
V gene: TRBV19
clone size: .

CDR3 DNA: TGTGCCAGTAGTATAGGAGCCATAGGACAGCAAGAGACCCAGTACTTC
CDR3 protein: CASSIGAIGQQETQYF
J gene: TRBJ2-5
D gene: .
V gene: TRBV19
clone size: few

CDR3 DNA: TGTGCCAGCAGCTTAAGGGAAGGGCCCCCAGAGACCCAGTACTTC
CDR3 protein: CASSLREGPPETQYF
J gene: TRBJ2-5
D gene: .
V gene: TRBV7-3
clone size: .

CDR3 DNA: TGCGCCAGCAGCCCTGACGACCTGAACACTGAAGCTTTCTTT
CDR3 protein: CASSPDDLNTEAFF
J gene: TRBJ1-1
D gene: .
V gene: TRBV5-8
clone size: .

CDR3 DNA: TGTGCCAGCATCGGGGCGGGAGCTTGGGAGCAGTACTTC
CDR3 protein: CASIGAGAWEQYF
J gene: TRBJ2-7
D gene: TRBD2
V gene: TRBV7-9
clone size: .

CDR3 DNA: TGTGCCAGCAGCTACTCACAGGGGGCGAAGTACAATGAGCAGTTCTTC
CDR3 protein: CASSYSQGAKYNEQFF
J gene: TRBJ2-1
D gene: TRBD1
V gene: TRBV28
clone size: .

CDR3 DNA: TGCGCCAGCAGCTTGGCGGCAGGGAAGGACGAGCAGTACTTC
CDR3 protein: CASSLAAGKDEQYF
J gene: TRBJ2-7
D gene: .
V gene: TRBV5-1
clone size: .